This record covers a single T cell receptor beta chain. It has no known antigen specificity. No much larger clone is present one base from it, and per-base qualities are unavailable. Using the deep immunoSEQ assay, multiplex PCR amplified TCR CDR3 regions from genomic DNA. Extracted genomic DNA from each cell subset was distributed evenly across all wells of several immunoSEQ 96-well plates, and each plate was treated as a replicate. For sorted subsets, each replicate PCR was loaded with about 0.2 ug genomic DNA, equivalent to 30,000 or so T cell genomes. Purified libraries were measured with a Qubit 3.0 fluorometer, size-checked on a Bioanalyzer 2100, and measured again with the KAPA Library Quantification kit. A separate single-read 150-cycle Illumina NextSeq 550 flow cell was used to sequence each immunoSEQ 96-well plate. Per the original workflow: Because the immunoSEQ output held only junctional sequences and lacked quality scores, the filtering could not match the filtering applied to full-length reads. Sequences were annotated with PyIR, a Python wrapper for IgBLAST v1.9, using IMGT germline references to assign V/J genes and CDR3. Reads with weak V/J assignments (E-value above 1e-6), missing CDR3, stop codons, out-of-frame junctions, or ambiguous translated residues were removed. V3J clonotypes were defined by identical inferred V gene, J gene, and CDR3 amino acid sequence. The percentage overlap between two repertoires was calculated by dividing the number of shared unique clonotypes by the size of the smaller repertoire. Repertoire richness was assessed with RTK rarefaction, the Chao1 estimator, and Recon v2.1 estimates of unobserved clonotypes. OLGA was used to compute generation probabilities for all TCRbeta clonotypes that the gDNA method yielded from four donors. TCRdb obtained this table from immuneACCESS and retained in-frame rearrangements with V and J assigned. These tables miss some clones; where compared with another copy, unresolved V genes account for less than half of the shortfall, and the remainder is unexplained. V and J calls and clone size are as listed in that table; D and trimming were resolved from the DNA. This sample holds 90,000 to 120,000 clones; around 64% were observed only once. Clones ranked in the top ten supply around 24% of the sample.

Donors were healthy HIV-negative adults with no recently reported acute infections or vaccinations. Every donor was a Caucasian adult residing in Nashville, Tennessee, USA. The CD8 memory samples were a combination of magnetically selected CD45RO+ cells and CCR7-negative CD45RA+ effector memory (TemRA) cells. Blood was obtained by leukapheresis, after which PBMCs were separated by Ficoll-Histopaque density gradient centrifugation and cryopreserved in liquid nitrogen vapor phase. Analytical flow cytometry was used to check the purity and quantity of each magnetically sorted T cell population. From each sorted fraction, genomic DNA was isolated and quantified by UV absorbance on a Nanodrop 2000c. The data were obtained in a study of shared clonotypes between healthy human individuals (TCRdb year 2020). For the study in its entirety: Three men and a couple of women, aged 18 to 49 years, made up the cohort. To estimate repertoire size and how much clonotype sharing occurs between individuals, the study deeply sequenced the blood TCR repertoires of a handful of healthy adults. Between about 0.85 and 10 billion PBMCs per donor were obtained by leukapheresis. For each donor, CD4 naive and CD4 memory were each run on three plates, CD8 naive on two plates, and CD8 memory on one plate. To increase sequencing depth and limit assay-specific biases, different laboratories used diverse techniques to prepare libraries and sequence TCR repertoires. On the study overall, not on this receptor specifically: Because the study included a small number of donors, the genetic and exposure-history diversity represented was limited. Higher generation probabilities were observed for clonotypes shared by all four sorted-subset donors than for non-shared clonotypes. Pairwise subsampling indicated that sequencing depth was expected to affect the degree of clonotype sharing among donors. Sharing across a few donors was observed for around 4.8% of naive CD4, 3% to 3.5% of naive CD8, about 2.5% of memory CD4, and about 0.39% of memory CD8 clonotypes. Even with the large sequencing depth, rarefaction of the sorted-subset datasets indicated that sequencing was incomplete. Naive subsets generally had larger estimated clonotype richness than memory subsets. Sampling was restricted to blood, and TCR repertoires in tissues likely differ from the TCR repertoires found in blood.

Sample: memory CD8+ T cells sorted from blood. Per the publication, the cell subset or site label means: CD45RO+ cells pooled with CCR7-negative TemRA cells. The TCR originated in a woman aged 25 to 39 in good health.

The CDR3 here reads CASRPPLAGSYNEQFF. The DNA sequence reads TGTGCCAGCAGACCCCCACTAGCGGGGTCCTACAATGAGCAGTTCTTC. The chain is assembled from TRBV28 and TRBJ2-1; 10 junctional bases match TRBD2. After removal of 6 bases from V and 1 base from J, the junction retains 6 bases not matched to a gene. The germline V gene encodes CDR1 MDHEN and CDR2 SYDVKM. Taken from cysteine to phenylalanine, the CDR3 has 16 residues. CDR3 DNA is the only sequence kept; it has 48 bases, read in frame from the first base. Full variable domain (CDR3 extended with the reference TRBV28 and TRBJ2-1 proteins): DVKVTQSSRYLVKRTGEKVFLECVQDMDHENMFWYRQDPGLGLRLIYFSYDVKMKEKGDIPEGYSVSREKKERFSLILESASTNQTSMYLCASRPPLAGSYNEQFFGPGTRLTVL.